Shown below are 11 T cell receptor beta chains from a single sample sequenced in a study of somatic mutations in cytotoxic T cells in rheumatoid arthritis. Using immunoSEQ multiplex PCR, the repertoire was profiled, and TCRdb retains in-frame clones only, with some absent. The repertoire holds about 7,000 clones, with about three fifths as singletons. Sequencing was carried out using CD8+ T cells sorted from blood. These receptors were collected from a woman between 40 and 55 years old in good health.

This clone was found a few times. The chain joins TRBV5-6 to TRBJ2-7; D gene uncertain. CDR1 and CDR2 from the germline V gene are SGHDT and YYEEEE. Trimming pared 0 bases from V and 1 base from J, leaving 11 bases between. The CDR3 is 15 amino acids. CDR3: CASSLVSAPSYEQYF. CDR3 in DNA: TGTGCCAGCAGCTTGGTCAGTGCCCCTTCCTACGAGCAGTACTTC.

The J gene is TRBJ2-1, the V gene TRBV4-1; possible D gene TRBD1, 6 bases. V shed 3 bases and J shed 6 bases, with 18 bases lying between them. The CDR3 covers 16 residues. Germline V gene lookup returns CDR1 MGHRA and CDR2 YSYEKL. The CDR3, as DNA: TGCGCCAGCAGCCACCGGGACACGGCTGAGGGCAATGAGCAGTTCTTC. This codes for CASSHRDTAEGNEQFF.

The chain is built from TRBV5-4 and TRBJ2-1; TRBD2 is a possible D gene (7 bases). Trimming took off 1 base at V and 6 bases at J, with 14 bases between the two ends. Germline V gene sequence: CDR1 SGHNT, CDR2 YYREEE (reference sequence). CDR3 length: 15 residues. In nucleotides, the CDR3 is TGTGCCAGCAGCTTGAACGAGGGGGGGTCCAATGAGCAGTTCTTC. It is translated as CASSLNEGGSNEQFF. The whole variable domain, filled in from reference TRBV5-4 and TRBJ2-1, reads ETGVTQSPTHLIKTRGQQVTLRCSSQSGHNTVSWYQQALGQGPQFIFQYYREEENGRGNFPPRFSGLQFPNYSSELNVNALELDDSALYLCASSLNEGGSNEQFFGPGTRLTVL.

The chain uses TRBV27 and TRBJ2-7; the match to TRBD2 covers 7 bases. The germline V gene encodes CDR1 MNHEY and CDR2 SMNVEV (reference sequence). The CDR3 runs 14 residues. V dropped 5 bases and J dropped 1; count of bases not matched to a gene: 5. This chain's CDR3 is CASSPGGGSYEQYF. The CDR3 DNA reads TGTGCCAGCAGTCCTGGGGGAGGGTCCTACGAGCAGTACTTC.

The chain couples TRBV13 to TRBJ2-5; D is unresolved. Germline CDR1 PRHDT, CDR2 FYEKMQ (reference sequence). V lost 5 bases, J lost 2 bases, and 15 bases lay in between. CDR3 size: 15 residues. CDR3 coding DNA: TGTGCCAGCAGCCTACCATTTGACGGACAAGAGACCCAGTACTTC. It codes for CASSLPFDGQETQYF.

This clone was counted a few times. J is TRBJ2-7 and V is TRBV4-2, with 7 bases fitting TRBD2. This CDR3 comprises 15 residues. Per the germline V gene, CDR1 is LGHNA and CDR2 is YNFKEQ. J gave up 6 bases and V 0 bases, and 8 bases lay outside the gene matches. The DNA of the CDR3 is TGTGCCAGCAGCCAAGATCCTAGGGGAGGGACCGAGCAGTACTTC. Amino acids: CASSQDPRGGTEQYF.

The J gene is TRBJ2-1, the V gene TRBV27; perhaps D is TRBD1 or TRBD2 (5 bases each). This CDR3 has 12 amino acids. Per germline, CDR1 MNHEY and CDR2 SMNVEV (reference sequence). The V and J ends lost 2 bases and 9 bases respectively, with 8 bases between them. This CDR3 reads CASSLIGAEQFF. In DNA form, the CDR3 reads TGTGCCAGCAGTTTAATCGGGGCTGAGCAGTTCTTC.

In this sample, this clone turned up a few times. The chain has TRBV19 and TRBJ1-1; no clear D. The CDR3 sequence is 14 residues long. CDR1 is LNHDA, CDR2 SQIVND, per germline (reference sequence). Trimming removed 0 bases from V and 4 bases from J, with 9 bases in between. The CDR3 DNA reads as TGTGCCAGTAGTATAGAAGGGAGAGGCACTGAAGCTTTCTTT. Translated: CASSIEGRGTEAFF.

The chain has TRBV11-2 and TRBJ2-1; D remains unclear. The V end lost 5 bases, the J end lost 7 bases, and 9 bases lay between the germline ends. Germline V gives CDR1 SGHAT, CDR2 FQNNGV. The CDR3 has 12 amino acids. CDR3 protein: CASSDEVNEQFF. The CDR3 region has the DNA TGTGCCAGCAGCGATGAGGTTAATGAGCAGTTCTTC.

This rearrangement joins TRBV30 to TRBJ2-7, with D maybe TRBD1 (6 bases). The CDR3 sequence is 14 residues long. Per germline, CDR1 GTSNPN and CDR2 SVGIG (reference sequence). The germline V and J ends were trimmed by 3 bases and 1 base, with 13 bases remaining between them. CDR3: CAWSRGQGSYEQYF. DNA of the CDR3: TGTGCCTGGAGCCGGGGCCAGGGGTCCTACGAGCAGTACTTC.

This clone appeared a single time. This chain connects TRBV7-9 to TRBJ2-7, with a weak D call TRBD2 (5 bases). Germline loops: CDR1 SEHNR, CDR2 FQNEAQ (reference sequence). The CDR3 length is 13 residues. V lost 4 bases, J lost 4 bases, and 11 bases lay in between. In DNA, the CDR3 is TGTGCCAGCAGCTCGGGGAATTTATACGAGCAGTACTTC. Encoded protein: CASSSGNLYEQYF.